This T cell receptor beta chain was observed in a study of blood T cell repertoires in COVID-19. This clone was seen just once. Authors' methods: Reference gene primer amplification gave estimated nucleated cell counts. Method: immunoSEQ multiplex PCR; TCRdb's copy keeps in-frame clones and lacks some. V and J calls and clone size follow that table, whereas D and trimming were derived from the DNA. Among 320,000 or so clones listed, roughly 89% were seen once. This CDR3 has 15 residues. The V gene lost 3 bases and the J gene lost 2 bases, with 14 bases spanning the gap. Germline CDR1 is MNHEY and CDR2 is SMNVEV (reference sequence).

The sample was PBMCs or T cells enriched from blood (not recorded which). This TCR derives from a man in his sixties who had recovered from COVID-19. The chain has TRBV27 and TRBJ2-7, with D possibly matching TRBD1 (6 bases). The CDR3 reads CASSLTEDRPYEQYF. CDR3 nucleotides: TGTGCCAGCAGTTTGACGGAAGACAGGCCCTACGAGCAGTACTTC.